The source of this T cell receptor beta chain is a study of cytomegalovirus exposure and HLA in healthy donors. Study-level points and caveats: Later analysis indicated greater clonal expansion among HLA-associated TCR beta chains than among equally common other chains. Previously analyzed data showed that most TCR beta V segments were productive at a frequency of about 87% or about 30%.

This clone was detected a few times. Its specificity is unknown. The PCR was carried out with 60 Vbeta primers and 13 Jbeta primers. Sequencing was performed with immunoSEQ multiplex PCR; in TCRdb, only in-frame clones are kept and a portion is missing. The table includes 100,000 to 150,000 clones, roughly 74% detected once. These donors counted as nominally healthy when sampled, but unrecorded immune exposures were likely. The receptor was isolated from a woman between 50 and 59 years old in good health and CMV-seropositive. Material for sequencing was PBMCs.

CDR3 in amino acids: CASSLTGIIGEKLFF. Written as DNA, the CDR3 is TGTGCCAGCAGCTTGACAGGGATTATAGGTGAAAAACTGTTTTTT. The V gene is TRBV5-5, the J gene TRBJ1-4, with D perhaps TRBD1 (6 bases). The CDR3 is made up of 15 amino acids. CDR1 and CDR2 (germline): SGHKS, YYEKEE (reference sequence). Trimming removed 1 base at V and 7 bases at J, with 14 bases between.